Detailed here is one T cell receptor (beta chain). CDR3 size: 13 residues. Germline CDR1 SGHAT, CDR2 FQDESV (reference sequence). Trimming removed 0 bases from V and 4 bases from J, with 6 bases in between. While infection was still active, Seattle patients were enrolled and then followed longitudinally. The data belong to a study of blood T cell repertoires in COVID-19. Study information: T cells, B-cell-depleted T cells, or PBMCs supplied cDNA or gDNA.

As originally analysed: The authors estimated nucleated cell counts from reference gene primer amplification. This table comes from immunoSEQ multiplex PCR, and its TCRdb copy is limited to in-frame clones, with some not included. V and J calls plus clone size are reproduced from that table; the DNA served to infer D and trimming. This sample yields approximately 300,000 clones, of which about nine tenths are seen a single time; less than 2% belongs to the top ten. The sample taken for sequencing was peripheral blood. This chain links TRBV11-1 with TRBJ1-1; unclear D gene. The clonotype comes from a woman under 40 with COVID-19, enrolled during active disease. Here the CDR3 DNA reads TGTGCCAGCAGCTTAGCCGAGGTCACTGAAGCTTTCTTT. Translating gives CASSLAEVTEAFF.